The rows below give T cell receptor beta chains drawn from one sample of a study of T cells in Graves' hyperthyroidism and ophthalmopathy. In TCRdb, the multiplex PCR reads were re-called with MiXCR into one record per CDR3 protein. The repertoire includes about 640,000 distinct CDR3 sequences, roughly 20% of them detected once, and under 35% sits in the top ten. Sample: blood. Source of these receptors: a young man with Graves' ophthalmopathy. Both conserved end residues are part of each CDR3. D genes are given only for firm matches.

V	D	J	CDR3
TRBV6-1	TRBD2	TRBJ2-7	CASTGTSPYEQYF
TRBV4-1	NA	TRBJ2-1	CASSQVRGHEQFF
TRBV28	TRBD2	TRBJ2-5	CASSPSGKQGETQYF
TRBV11-2	TRBD2	TRBJ2-1	CASSLGRRRGSNEQFF
TRBV9	NA	TRBJ1-3	CASSVGEASGNTIYF
TRBV7-9	NA	TRBJ2-1	CASSLADLGSTEQFF
TRBV12-3/TRBV12-4	TRBD1	TRBJ1-1	CASRSGQGPEAFF
TRBV28	NA	TRBJ1-2	CASSFSPWGYTF
TRBV30	NA	TRBJ2-3	CAWSTSTDTQYF
TRBV5-6	NA	TRBJ2-5	CASSSRGGQETQYF
TRBV30	TRBD1	TRBJ1-1	CAWSKTGTELSAFF
TRBV2	NA	TRBJ2-1	CARGADSYNEQFF
TRBV7-3	NA	TRBJ2-2	CASSPSSPRSGELFF
TRBV19	NA	TRBJ1-1	CASSADSSDTEAFF
TRBV12-3/TRBV12-4	NA	TRBJ2-7	CASSPPRTAFYEQYF
TRBV12-3/TRBV12-4	TRBD2	TRBJ2-3	CASSLPKGLAVTDTQYF
TRBV19	NA	TRBJ1-3	CASSIRSAGASGNTIYF
TRBV5-4	TRBD1	TRBJ2-7	CASSLKGQTTYEQYF
TRBV27	TRBD2	TRBJ2-5	CASSLVAGGRYYF
TRBV19	NA	TRBJ2-7	CASSTSDSSYEQYF
TRBV7-9	TRBD2	TRBJ2-5	CASSLREVMETQYF
TRBV2	NA	TRBJ2-7	CASSETPRPEQYF
TRBV7-9	NA	TRBJ2-7	CASSPAYGTPPYEQYF
TRBV7-8	NA	TRBJ2-7	CASSARGFRYEQYF
TRBV9	NA	TRBJ2-1	CASSVDRANEQFF
TRBV27	NA	TRBJ1-1	CTSSLSQGSEAFF
TRBV10-2	NA	TRBJ1-1	CASRVPGTNTEAFF
TRBV27	TRBD2	TRBJ2-7	CASSLLGGPAEQYF
TRBV5-1	TRBD2	TRBJ2-1	CASSYERELGEQFF
TRBV27	NA	TRBJ2-3	CASSSSPGTLGDTQYF
TRBV9	NA	TRBJ2-4	CASSEGVAKNIQYF
TRBV11-2	NA	TRBJ2-3	CASSSPLVAHTFSTDTQYF
TRBV27	NA	TRBJ2-5	CASSLLGQDYQETQYF
TRBV10-2	NA	TRBJ2-6	CASSESWGTGANVLTF
TRBV2	NA	TRBJ2-1	CASLSSYNEQFF